A single T cell receptor (beta chain) is shown here with its context. Sample-barcoded 5' priming and a J-beta primer mix drove a second PCR of about 6 to 11 cycles. TCRdb redid the calling of the 5' RACE reads with MiXCR, one entry per CDR3 protein. The sample yields more than 1,400,000 distinct CDR3 sequences, about 43% seen once. This specimen comes from a study of blood T cells in healthy people across ages. V lost 0 bases to trimming and J lost 4 bases, with 12 bases between them. The CDR3 length is 15 residues. Germline V lookup: CDR1 LGHNA, CDR2 YNFKEQ. Total RNA amounts of at least 6 micrograms were extracted per sample.

Sequencing was carried out using blood. This TCR was recovered from a woman under 30 in good health. This sequence joins TRBV4-2 and TRBJ1-2; TRBD1 is a possible D gene (5 bases). The CDR3 DNA reads TGTGCCAGCAGCCAAGATATAGCAGGGTTCTATGGCTACACCTTC. Translating gives CASSQDIAGFYGYTF.